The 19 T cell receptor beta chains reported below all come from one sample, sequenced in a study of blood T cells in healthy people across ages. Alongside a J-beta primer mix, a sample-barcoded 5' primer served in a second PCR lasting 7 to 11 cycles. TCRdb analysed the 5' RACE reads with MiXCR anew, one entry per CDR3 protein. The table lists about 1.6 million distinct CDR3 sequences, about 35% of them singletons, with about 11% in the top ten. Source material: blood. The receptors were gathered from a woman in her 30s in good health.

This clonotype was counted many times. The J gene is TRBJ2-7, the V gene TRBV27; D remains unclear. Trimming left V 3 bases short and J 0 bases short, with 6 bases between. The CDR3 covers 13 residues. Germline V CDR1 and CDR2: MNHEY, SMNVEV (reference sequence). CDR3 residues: CASSFGPSYEQYF. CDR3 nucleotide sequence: TGTGCCAGCAGTTTCGGGCCCTCCTACGAGCAGTACTTC.

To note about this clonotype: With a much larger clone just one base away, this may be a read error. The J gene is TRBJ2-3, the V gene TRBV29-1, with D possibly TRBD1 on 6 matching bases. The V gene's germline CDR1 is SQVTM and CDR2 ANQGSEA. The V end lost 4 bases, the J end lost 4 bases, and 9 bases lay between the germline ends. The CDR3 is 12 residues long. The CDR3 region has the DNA TGCAGCGTTGTCAGGGGTGCAGATACGCAGTATTTT. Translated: CSVVRGADTQYF.

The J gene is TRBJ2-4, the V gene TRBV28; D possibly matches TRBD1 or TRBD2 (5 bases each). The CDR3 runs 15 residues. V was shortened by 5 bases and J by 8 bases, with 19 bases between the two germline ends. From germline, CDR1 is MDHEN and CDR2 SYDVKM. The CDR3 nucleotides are TGTGCCAGCAGTACACCCCTGAGGTTGGGGGACATTCAGTACTTC. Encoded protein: CASSTPLRLGDIQYF.

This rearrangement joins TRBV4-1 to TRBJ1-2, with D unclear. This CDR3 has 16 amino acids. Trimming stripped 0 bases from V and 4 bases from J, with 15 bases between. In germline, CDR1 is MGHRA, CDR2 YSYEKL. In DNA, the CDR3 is TGCGCCAGCAGCCAAGAAGTCGGGAGGAAGTTCTATGGCTACACCTTC. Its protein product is CASSQEVGRKFYGYTF.

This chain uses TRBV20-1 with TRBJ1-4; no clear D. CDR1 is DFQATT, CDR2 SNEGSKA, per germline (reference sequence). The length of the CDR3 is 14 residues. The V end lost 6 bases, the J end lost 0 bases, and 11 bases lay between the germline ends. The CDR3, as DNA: TGCAGTGCCGGCGTCACTGCAACTAATGAAAAACTGTTTTTT. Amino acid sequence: CSAGVTATNEKLFF.

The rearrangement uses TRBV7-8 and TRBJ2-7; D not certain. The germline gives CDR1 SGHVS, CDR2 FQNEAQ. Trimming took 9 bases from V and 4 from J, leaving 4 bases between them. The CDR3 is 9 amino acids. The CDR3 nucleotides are TGTGCCAGGCTATACGAGCAGTACTTC. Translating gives CARLYEQYF.

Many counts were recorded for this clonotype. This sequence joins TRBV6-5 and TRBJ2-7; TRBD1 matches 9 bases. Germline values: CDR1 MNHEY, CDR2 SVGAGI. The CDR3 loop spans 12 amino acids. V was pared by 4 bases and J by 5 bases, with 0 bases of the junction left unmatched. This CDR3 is CASSWTGDEQYF. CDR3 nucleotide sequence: TGTGCCAGCAGTTGGACAGGGGACGAGCAGTACTTC.

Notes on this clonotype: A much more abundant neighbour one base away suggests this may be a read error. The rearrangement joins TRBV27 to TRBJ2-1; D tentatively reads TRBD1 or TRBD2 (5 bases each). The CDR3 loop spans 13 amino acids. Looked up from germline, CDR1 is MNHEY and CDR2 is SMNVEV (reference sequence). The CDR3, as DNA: TGTGTCAGCGGTGAGGGGACCCCATGGGAGCAGTTCTTC. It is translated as CVSGEGTPWEQFF.

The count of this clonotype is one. The CDR3 here is CASTLWGSLEYEQYF. CDR3 in DNA: TGTGCCAGCACCCTTTGGGGGTCCCTAGAGTACGAGCAGTACTTC. The rearrangement uses TRBV28 and TRBJ2-7, with D perhaps being TRBD1 or TRBD2 (5 bases each). V was clipped by 7 bases and J by 4 bases, with 20 bases between them. Germline lookup yields CDR1 MDHEN and CDR2 SYDVKM. The CDR3 spans 15 residues.

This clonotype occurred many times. The CDR3 loop is CASSPSGALGETQYF. In DNA form, the CDR3 reads TGTGCCAGCAGTCCTAGCGGGGCCCTCGGGGAGACCCAGTACTTC. The chain links TRBV6-2 or TRBV6-3 to TRBJ2-5, with 9 bases identical to TRBD2. Losses at the gene ends were 5 bases for V and 5 bases for J; bases not matched to a gene: 9. Per the germline V gene, CDR1 is MNHEY and CDR2 is SVGEGT. The CDR3 loop spans 15 amino acids.

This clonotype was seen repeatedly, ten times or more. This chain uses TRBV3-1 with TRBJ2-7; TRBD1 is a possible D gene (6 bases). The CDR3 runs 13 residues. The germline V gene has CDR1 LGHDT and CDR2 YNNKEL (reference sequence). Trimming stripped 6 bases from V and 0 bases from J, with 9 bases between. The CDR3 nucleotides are TGTGCCAGCAGAGGGACAAGCTCCTACGAGCAGTACTTC. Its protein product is CASRGTSSYEQYF.

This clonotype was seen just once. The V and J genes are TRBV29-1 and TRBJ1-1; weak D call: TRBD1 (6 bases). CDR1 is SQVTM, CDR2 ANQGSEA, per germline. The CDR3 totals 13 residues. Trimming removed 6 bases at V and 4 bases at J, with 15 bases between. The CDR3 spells CSVCQGLATEAFF. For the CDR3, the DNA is TGCAGCGTGTGTCAGGGGCTGGCCACTGAAGCTTTCTTT.

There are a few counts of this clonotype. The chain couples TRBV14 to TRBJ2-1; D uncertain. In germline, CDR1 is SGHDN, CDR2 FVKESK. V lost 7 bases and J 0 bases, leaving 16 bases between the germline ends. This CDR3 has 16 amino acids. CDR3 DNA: TGTGCCAGCACCCCTTCAGGTTGGAGCTCCTACAATGAGCAGTTCTTC. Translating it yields CASTPSGWSSYNEQFF.

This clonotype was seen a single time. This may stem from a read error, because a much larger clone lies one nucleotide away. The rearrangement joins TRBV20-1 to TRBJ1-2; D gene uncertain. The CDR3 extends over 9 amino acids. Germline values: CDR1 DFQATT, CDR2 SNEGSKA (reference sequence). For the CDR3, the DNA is TGCAGTGCTAGGGGTGGCTGCACCTTC. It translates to CSARGGCTF.

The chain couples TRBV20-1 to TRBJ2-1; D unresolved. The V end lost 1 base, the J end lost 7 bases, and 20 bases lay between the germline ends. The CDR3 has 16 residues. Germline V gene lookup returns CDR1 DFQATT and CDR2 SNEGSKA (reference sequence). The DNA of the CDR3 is TGCAGTGCTAGAGTGGTTTTGGCCAGGTATCGGAATGAGCAGTTCTTC. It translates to CSARVVLARYRNEQFF.

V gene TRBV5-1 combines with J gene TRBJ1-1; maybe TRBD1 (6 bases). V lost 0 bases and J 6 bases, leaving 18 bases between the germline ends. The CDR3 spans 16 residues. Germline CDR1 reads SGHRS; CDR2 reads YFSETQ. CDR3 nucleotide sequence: TGCGCCAGCAGCTTGGCCGGGGGGACAATAGGCGCTGAAGCTTTCTTT. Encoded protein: CASSLAGGTIGAEAFF.

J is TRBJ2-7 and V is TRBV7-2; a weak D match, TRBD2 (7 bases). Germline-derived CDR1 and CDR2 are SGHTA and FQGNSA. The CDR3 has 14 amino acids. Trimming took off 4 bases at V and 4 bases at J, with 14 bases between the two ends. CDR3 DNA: TGTGCCAGCAGCTCCGCGGGGGCTAGATACGAGCAGTACTTC. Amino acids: CASSSAGARYEQYF.

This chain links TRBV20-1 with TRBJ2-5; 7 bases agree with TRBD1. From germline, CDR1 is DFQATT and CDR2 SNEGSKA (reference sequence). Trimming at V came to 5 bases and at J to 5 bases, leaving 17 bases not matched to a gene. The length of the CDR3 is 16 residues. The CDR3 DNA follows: TGCAGTGCTCCCCCAGGACAGGCGGCAATGGTGGAGACCCAGTACTTC. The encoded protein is CSAPPGQAAMVETQYF.

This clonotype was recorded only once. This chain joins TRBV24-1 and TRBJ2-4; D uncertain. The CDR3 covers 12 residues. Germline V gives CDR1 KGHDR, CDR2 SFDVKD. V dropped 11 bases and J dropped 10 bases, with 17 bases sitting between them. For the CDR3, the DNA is TGTGCCATCAATGATTTAAGCCAAATTCAGTACTTC. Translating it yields CAINDLSQIQYF.